These 19 T cell receptor beta chains were all obtained from the same sample, sequenced in a study of cytomegalovirus exposure and HLA in healthy donors. Use of 60 Vbeta and 13 Jbeta primers characterized the PCR. Assay: immunoSEQ multiplex PCR; the TCRdb copy retains only in-frame clones and omits some. The sample includes approximately 190,000 clones, more than 75% seen only once; the top ten take approximately 0.8%. The sequenced sample was PBMCs. These receptors were obtained from a woman aged 18-30 years in good health and CMV-seronegative.

This clone appeared a few times. V and J are TRBV10-3 and TRBJ2-1, with 7 bases matching TRBD2. The V gene end was trimmed by 9 bases and the J gene end by 5 bases; junction bases not matched to a gene: 16. Per the germline V gene, CDR1 is ENHRY and CDR2 is SYGVKD. The CDR3 totals 16 residues. The CDR3: CAIQRTLAATNNEQFF. The DNA of the CDR3 is TGTGCCATTCAACGGACTCTAGCGGCCACAAACAATGAGCAGTTCTTC.

V usage is TRBV7-2 and J usage is TRBJ2-3; 9 bases line up with TRBD2. V was clipped by 6 bases and J by 2 bases; unmatched bases: 6. The CDR3 contains 15 residues. From germline, CDR1 is SGHTA and CDR2 FQGNSA. CDR3 sequence: CASRLAGHNTDTQYF. CDR3 nucleotide sequence: TGTGCCAGCAGGCTAGCGGGACATAACACAGATACGCAGTATTTT.

This clone was observed once. The genes are TRBV18 and TRBJ2-2; maybe TRBD1 (6 bases). The V gene's germline CDR1 is KGHSH and CDR2 LQKENI. CDR3 length: 15 residues. V gave up 4 bases and J gave up 2 bases, with 11 bases separating them. The CDR3 loop is CASSLQGLNTGELFF. CDR3 coding DNA: TGTGCCAGCTCACTACAGGGCTTAAACACCGGGGAGCTGTTTTTT.

The V gene is TRBV6-5, the J gene TRBJ1-2; 7 bases agree with TRBD1. The CDR3 covers 14 residues. Germline CDR1 reads MNHEY; CDR2 reads SVGAGI. J gave up 4 bases and V 0 bases, and 2 bases lay outside the gene matches. For the CDR3, the DNA is TGTGCCAGCAGTTACTCGGGGGACAGCTATGGCTACACCTTC. Residues: CASSYSGDSYGYTF.

V and J are TRBV27 and TRBJ2-3; 8 nucleotides align to TRBD2. The CDR3 totals 17 residues. J lost 2 bases, V lost 0 bases, and 7 bases had no gene match. CDR1 and CDR2 (germline): MNHEY, SMNVEV (reference sequence). CDR3: CASSLSGLAFLTDTQYF. CDR3 coding DNA: TGTGCCAGCAGTTTATCCGGACTAGCTTTCCTCACAGATACGCAGTATTTT.

The chain couples TRBV5-1 to TRBJ2-2, with 7 bases fitting TRBD1. CDR1 and CDR2 from the germline V gene are SGHRS and YFSETQ. The V and J ends lost 4 bases and 0 bases, in that order; junction bases with no gene match: 3. CDR3 length equals 15 residues. For the CDR3, the DNA is TGCGCCAGCAGCCCGGGACAGACGAACACCGGGGAGCTGTTTTTT. It is translated as CASSPGQTNTGELFF.

A word on this clone: Other DNA sequences of this sample code for an identical CDR3. The rearrangement uses TRBV11-2 and TRBJ2-1, with D possibly matching TRBD2 (5 bases). Trimming took 5 bases from V and 2 from J, leaving 7 bases between them. From germline, CDR1 is SGHAT and CDR2 FQNNGV. The CDR3 has 13 residues. The CDR3, as DNA: TGTGCCAGCAGCCTAGCTCCCTACAATGAGCAGTTCTTC. Its translation: CASSLAPYNEQFF.

With respect to this clone: The germline gene is not matched at one end of the junction; a read error may be the cause. The CDR3 region has the DNA TGTGCCAGCTCTCCACCCGGGACAGGGATTTTCTATGGCTACACCTTC. Translated: CASSPPGTGIFYGYTF. The V and J genes are TRBV18 and TRBJ1-2; 9 positions agree with TRBD1. This CDR3 comprises 16 residues. In germline, CDR1 is KGHSH, CDR2 LQKENI.

The rearrangement links TRBV19 to TRBJ1-1; D is uncertain. Germline-derived CDR1 and CDR2 are LNHDA and SQIVND (reference sequence). Trimming pared 4 bases from V and 0 bases from J, leaving 18 bases between. CDR3 length: 17 residues. DNA for the CDR3: TGTGCCAGTAGTAAAAGTACAGCTTTTGAAATGAACACTGAAGCTTTCTTT. Amino acid sequence: CASSKSTAFEMNTEAFF.

The sample holds a few counts of this clone. The V gene is TRBV7-9, the J gene TRBJ1-2; TRBD1 aligns across 7 bases. CDR1 is SEHNR, CDR2 FQNEAQ, per germline (reference sequence). The CDR3 totals 14 residues. The junction had 11 bases not matched to a gene; V was cut back by 7 bases and J by 6 bases. CDR3 sequence: CASTRSVTGNGYTF. The CDR3 coding sequence is TGTGCCAGCACCCGGAGTGTGACAGGGAATGGCTACACCTTC.

The chain has TRBV5-4 and TRBJ2-1; TRBD1 agrees at 8 bases. The J segment lost 7 bases and the V segment lost 4 bases, leaving 4 bases of the junction unmatched. CDR1 and CDR2 from the germline V gene are SGHNT and YYREEE (reference sequence). The CDR3 is 13 amino acids. CDR3: CASSRGQENEQFF. The CDR3, as DNA: TGTGCCAGCAGCCGGGGACAGGAAAATGAGCAGTTCTTC.

V and J are TRBV7-6 and TRBJ2-7, with TRBD2 matching over 12 bases. Germline V gene sequence: CDR1 SGHVS, CDR2 FNYEAQ. The CDR3 extends over 15 amino acids. The trim removed 6 bases at V and 3 bases at J, leaving 6 bases unmatched. CDR3 residues: CASSSGLAGYYEQYF. For the CDR3, the DNA is TGTGCCAGCAGTTCAGGACTAGCGGGATACTACGAGCAGTACTTC.

The rearrangement joins TRBV27 to TRBJ2-1, with TRBD1 identical over 8 bases. The junction had 0 bases not matched to a gene; V was cut back by 2 bases and J by 3 bases. This CDR3 has 14 residues. CDR1 MNHEY and CDR2 SMNVEV come from the germline V gene (reference sequence). CDR3 in amino acids: CASSLGTGYNEQFF. The CDR3 bases are TGTGCCAGCAGTTTAGGGACAGGCTACAATGAGCAGTTCTTC.

The chain combines TRBV6-4 with TRBJ1-1; D not certain. This CDR3 spans 14 amino acids. V lost 2 bases and J 1 base, leaving 8 bases between the germline ends. In germline, CDR1 is MRHNA, CDR2 SNTAGT. The CDR3 here is CASSDQAGNTEAFF. As DNA, the CDR3 is TGTGCCAGCAGTGACCAGGCAGGGAACACTGAAGCTTTCTTT.

This rearrangement joins TRBV6-4 to TRBJ2-3; D remains unclear. Trimming removed 6 bases at V and 1 base at J, with 8 bases between. The germline CDR1 and CDR2 sequences are MRHNA and SNTAGT. CDR3 length: 13 amino acids. CDR3 region: CASSLGRTDTQYF. DNA for the CDR3: TGTGCCAGCAGCCTAGGCCGCACAGATACGCAGTATTTT.

The gene calls are TRBV7-8 and TRBJ2-5, with D possibly TRBD2 on 5 matching bases. Per the germline V gene, CDR1 is SGHVS and CDR2 is FQNEAQ. CDR3 length equals 19 residues. V lost 1 base and J 11 bases, leaving 32 bases between the germline ends. The CDR3 DNA follows: TGTGCCAGCAGCTTAGGTGGGGTGTCTAAGAGAGGGCATTCTTCATCTCAGTACTTC. This encodes CASSLGGVSKRGHSSSQYF.

This clone was counted a single time. The V gene is TRBV5-1, the J gene TRBJ2-5; D perhaps matches TRBD1 (5 bases). CDR1 SGHRS and CDR2 YFSETQ come from the germline V gene. Trimming cost V 1 base and J 2 bases, with 12 bases left between them. This CDR3 is 15 amino acids long. As DNA, the CDR3 is TGCGCCAGCAGCTTGTGGCAGGGCCATCAAGAGACCCAGTACTTC. Amino acid sequence: CASSLWQGHQETQYF. The full variable domain, rest sourced from reference TRBV5-1 and TRBJ2-5, is KAGVTQTPRYLIKTRGQQVTLSCSPISGHRSVSWYQQTPGQGLQFLFEYFSETQRNKGNFPGRFSGRQFSNSRSEMNVSTLELGDSALYLCASSLWQGHQETQYFGPGTRLLVL.

The chain uses TRBV6-1 and TRBJ1-1; the D is unclear. V gave up 6 bases and J gave up 0 bases, with 11 bases separating them. There are 14 residues in the CDR3. Germline loops: CDR1 MNHNS, CDR2 SASEGT. The CDR3, as DNA: TGTGCCAGCAGCATCCATTCCATGAACACTGAAGCTTTCTTT. It translates to CASSIHSMNTEAFF.

The V call is TRBV18, the J call TRBJ2-2, with 7 bases lining up with TRBD2. This CDR3 region has 14 residues. Germline loops: CDR1 KGHSH, CDR2 LQKENI. The trim removed 6 bases at V and 9 bases at J, leaving 10 bases unmatched. CDR3 nucleotides: TGTGCCAGCTCCCCGCGCGGGGGTACCCGGGAGCTGTTTTTT. Translated: CASSPRGGTRELFF.